This T cell receptor beta chain originates from a study of cytomegalovirus exposure and HLA in healthy donors. V lost 3 bases and J lost 4; bases outside the gene matches: 5. Germline V gives CDR1 ENHRY, CDR2 SYGVKD. This CDR3 is built from 16 residues. With 60 Vbeta and 13 Jbeta primers, the PCR was carried out. Libraries were prepared by immunoSEQ multiplex PCR; TCRdb keeps only in-frame clonotypes and omits some of them. Here the sample spans 150,000 to 200,000 clones, over 70% being singletons. The receptor's source is a man in his fifties in good health and CMV-seropositive. This sequence joins TRBV10-3 and TRBJ2-5; 13 positions agree with TRBD2. What was sequenced was PBMCs. CDR3 sequence (DNA): TGTGCCATCAGTGATGGACTAGCGGGAGTCATAGAGACCCAGTACTTC. Protein sequence: CAISDGLAGVIETQYF.